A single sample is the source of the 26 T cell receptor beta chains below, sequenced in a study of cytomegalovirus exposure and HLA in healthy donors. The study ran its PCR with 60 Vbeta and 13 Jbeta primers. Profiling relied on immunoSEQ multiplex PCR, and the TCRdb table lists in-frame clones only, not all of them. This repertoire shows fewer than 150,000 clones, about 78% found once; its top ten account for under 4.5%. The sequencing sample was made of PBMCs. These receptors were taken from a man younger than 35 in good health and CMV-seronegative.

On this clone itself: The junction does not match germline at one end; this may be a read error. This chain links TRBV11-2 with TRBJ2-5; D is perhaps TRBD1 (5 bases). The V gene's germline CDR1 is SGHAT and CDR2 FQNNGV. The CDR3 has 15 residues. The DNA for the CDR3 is TGTGCCAGCAGCCCGGGCTCAGGGAACCAAGGGACCCAGTACTTC. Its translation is CASSPGSGNQGTQYF.

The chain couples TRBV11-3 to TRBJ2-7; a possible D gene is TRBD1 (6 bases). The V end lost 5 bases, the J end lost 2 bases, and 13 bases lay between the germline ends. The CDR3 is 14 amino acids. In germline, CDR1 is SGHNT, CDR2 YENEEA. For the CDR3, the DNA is TGTGCCAGCAGCACCCAGGGACAAGCCTACGAGCAGTACTTC. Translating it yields CASSTQGQAYEQYF.

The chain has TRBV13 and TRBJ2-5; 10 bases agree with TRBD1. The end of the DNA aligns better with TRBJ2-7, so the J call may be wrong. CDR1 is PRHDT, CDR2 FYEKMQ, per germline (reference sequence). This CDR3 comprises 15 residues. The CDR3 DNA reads TGTGCCAGCAGCTTCGTGGGACAGGGGTCCTACGAGCAGTACTTC. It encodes CASSFVGQGSYEQYF.

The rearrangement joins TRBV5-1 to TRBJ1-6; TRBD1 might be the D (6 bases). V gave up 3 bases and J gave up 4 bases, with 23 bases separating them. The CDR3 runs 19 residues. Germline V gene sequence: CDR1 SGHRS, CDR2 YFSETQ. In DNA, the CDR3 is TGCGCCAGCAGCTCCCTCCCCCCGGGCCGGGACAAGTATAATTCACCCCTCCACTTT. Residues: CASSSLPPGRDKYNSPLHF.

The CDR3 region has the DNA TGTGCCAGTAGTATAGGGGGACAGGGTGTCGCTGAAGCTTTCTTT. Its protein product is CASSIGGQGVAEAFF. The rearrangement uses TRBV19 and TRBJ1-1, with 9 bases fitting TRBD1. CDR3 size: 15 residues. Germline V gives CDR1 LNHDA, CDR2 SQIVND (reference sequence). V was clipped by 1 base and J by 6 bases; unmatched bases: 6.

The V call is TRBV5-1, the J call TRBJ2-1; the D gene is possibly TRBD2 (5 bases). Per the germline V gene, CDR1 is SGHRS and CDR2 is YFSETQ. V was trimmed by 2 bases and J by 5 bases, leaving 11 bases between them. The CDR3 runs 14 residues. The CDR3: CASSFAGEHNEQFF. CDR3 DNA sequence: TGCGCCAGCAGCTTCGCGGGTGAGCACAATGAGCAGTTCTTC. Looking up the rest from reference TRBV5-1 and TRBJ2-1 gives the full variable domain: KAGVTQTPRYLIKTRGQQVTLSCSPISGHRSVSWYQQTPGQGLQFLFEYFSETQRNKGNFPGRFSGRQFSNSRSEMNVSTLELGDSALYLCASSFAGEHNEQFFGPGTRLTVL.

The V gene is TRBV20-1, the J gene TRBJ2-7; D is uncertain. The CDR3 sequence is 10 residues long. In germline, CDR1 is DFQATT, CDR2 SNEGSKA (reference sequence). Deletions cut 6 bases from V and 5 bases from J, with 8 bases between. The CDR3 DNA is TGCAGTGCCAGGTTCCACGAGCAGTACTTC. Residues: CSARFHEQYF.

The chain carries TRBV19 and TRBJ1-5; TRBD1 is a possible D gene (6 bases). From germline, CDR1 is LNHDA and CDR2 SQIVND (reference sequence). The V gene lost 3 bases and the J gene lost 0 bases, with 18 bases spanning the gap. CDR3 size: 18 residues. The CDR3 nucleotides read TGTGCCAGTAGTATCCCGGCCTATGTGGGACATAGCAATCAGCCCCAGCATTTT. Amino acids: CASSIPAYVGHSNQPQHF.

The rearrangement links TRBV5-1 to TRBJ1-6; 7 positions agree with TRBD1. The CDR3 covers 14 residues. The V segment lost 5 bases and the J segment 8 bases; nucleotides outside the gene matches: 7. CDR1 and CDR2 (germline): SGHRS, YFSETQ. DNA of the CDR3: TGCGCCAGCAGTACAGATCAGGGGGATTCACCCCTCCACTTT. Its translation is CASSTDQGDSPLHF.

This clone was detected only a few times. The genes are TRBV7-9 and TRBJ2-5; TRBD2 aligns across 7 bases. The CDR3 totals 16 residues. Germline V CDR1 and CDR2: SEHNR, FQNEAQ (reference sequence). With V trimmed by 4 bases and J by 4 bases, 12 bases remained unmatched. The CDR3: CASSSPTTSVLETQYF. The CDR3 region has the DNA TGTGCCAGCAGCTCCCCCACAACTAGCGTCCTAGAGACCCAGTACTTC.

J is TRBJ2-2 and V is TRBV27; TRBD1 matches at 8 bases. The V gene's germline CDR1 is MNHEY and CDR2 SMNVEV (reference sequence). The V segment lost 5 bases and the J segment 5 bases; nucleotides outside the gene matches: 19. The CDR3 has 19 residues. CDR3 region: CASSIAVPRTGRRTGELFF. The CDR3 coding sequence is TGTGCCAGCAGTATAGCCGTTCCTAGGACAGGGCGTAGAACCGGGGAGCTGTTTTTT.

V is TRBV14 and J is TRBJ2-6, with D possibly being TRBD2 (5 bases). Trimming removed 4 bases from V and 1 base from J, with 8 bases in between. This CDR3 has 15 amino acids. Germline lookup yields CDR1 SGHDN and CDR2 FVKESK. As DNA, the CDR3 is TGTGCCAGCAGCCCGGGGTCATCTGGGGCCAACGTCCTGACTTTC. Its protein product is CASSPGSSGANVLTF.

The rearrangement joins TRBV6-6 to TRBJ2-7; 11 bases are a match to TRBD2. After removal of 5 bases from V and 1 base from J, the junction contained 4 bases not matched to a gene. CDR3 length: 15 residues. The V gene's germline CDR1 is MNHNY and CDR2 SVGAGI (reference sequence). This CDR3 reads CASSRGTSGSYEQYF. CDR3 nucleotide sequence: TGTGCCAGCAGTCGAGGGACTAGCGGATCCTACGAGCAGTACTTC.

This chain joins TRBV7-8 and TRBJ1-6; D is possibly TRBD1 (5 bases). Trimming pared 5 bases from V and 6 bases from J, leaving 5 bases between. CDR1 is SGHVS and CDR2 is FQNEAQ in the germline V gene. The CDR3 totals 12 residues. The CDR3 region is CASSDSNSPLHF. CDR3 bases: TGTGCCAGCAGCGACAGTAATTCACCCCTCCACTTT.

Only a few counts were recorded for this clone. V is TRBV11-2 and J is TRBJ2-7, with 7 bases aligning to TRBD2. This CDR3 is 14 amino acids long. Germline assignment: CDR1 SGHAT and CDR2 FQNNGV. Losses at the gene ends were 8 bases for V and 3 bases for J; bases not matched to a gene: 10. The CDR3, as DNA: TGTGCCAGCTCCTCGTCCAGCGGGGTCTACGAGCAGTACTTC. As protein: CASSSSSGVYEQYF.

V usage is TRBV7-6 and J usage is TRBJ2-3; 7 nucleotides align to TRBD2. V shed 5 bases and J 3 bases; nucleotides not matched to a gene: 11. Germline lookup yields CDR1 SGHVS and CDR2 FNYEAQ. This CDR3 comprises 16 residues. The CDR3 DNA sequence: TGTGCCAGCAGCCTCCAACCGAGCGGGACGACAGATACGCAGTATTTT. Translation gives CASSLQPSGTTDTQYF.

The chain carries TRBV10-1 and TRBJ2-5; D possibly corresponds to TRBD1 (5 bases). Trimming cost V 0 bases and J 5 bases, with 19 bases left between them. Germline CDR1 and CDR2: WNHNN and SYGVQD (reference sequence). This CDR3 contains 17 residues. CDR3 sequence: CASSESGRARGTETQYF. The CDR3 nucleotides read TGCGCCAGCAGTGAGTCGGGCAGGGCAAGGGGAACGGAGACCCAGTACTTC.

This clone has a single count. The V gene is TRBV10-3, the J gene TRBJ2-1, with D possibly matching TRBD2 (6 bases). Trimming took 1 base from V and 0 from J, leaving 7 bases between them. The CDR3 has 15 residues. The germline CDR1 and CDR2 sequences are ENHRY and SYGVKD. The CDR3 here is CAISEWTNSYNEQFF. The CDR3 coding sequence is TGTGCCATCAGTGAGTGGACTAACTCCTACAATGAGCAGTTCTTC.

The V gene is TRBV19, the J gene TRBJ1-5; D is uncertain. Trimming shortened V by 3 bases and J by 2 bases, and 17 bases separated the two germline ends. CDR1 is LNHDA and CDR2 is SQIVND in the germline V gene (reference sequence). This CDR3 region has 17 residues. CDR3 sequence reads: CASSILGVIRGNQPQHF. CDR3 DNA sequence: TGTGCCAGTAGTATTCTCGGGGTGATTCGGGGCAATCAGCCCCAGCATTTT.

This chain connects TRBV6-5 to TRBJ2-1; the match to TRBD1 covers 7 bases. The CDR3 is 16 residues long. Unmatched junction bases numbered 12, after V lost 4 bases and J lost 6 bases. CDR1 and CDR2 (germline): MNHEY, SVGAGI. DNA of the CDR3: TGTGCCAGCAGTTCATACAGGGGTTTCTTGGGCAATGAGCAGTTCTTC. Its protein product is CASSSYRGFLGNEQFF.

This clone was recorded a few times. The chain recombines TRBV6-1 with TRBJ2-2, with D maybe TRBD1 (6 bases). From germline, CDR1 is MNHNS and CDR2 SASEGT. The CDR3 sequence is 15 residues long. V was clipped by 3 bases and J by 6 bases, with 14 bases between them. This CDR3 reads CASSDWDTGAGELFF. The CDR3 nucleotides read TGTGCCAGCAGTGATTGGGACACCGGCGCCGGGGAGCTGTTTTTT.

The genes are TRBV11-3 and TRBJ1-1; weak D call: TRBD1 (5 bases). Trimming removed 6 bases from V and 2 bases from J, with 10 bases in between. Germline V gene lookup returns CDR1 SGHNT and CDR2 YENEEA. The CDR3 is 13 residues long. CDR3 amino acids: CASSYTGNTEAFF. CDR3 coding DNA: TGTGCCAGCAGTTATACAGGCAACACTGAAGCTTTCTTT.

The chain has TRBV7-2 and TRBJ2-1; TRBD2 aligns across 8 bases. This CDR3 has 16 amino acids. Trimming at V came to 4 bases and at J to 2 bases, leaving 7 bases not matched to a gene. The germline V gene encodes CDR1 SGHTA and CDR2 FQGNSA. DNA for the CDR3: TGTGCCAGCAGCTCACGAAGTAGCGGGACCTACAATGAGCAGTTCTTC. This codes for CASSSRSSGTYNEQFF.

The CDR3 reads CASSAQGTNYGYTF. The CDR3 DNA reads as TGTGCCAGTAGTGCTCAGGGGACGAACTATGGCTACACCTTC. The chain joins TRBV19 to TRBJ1-2, with D possibly being TRBD1 (6 bases). This CDR3 is built from 14 residues. V was cut by 5 bases and J by 2 bases, with 12 bases left in between. Germline V gives CDR1 LNHDA, CDR2 SQIVND (reference sequence). The whole variable domain, filled in from reference TRBV19 and TRBJ1-2, reads DGGITQSPKYLFRKEGQNVTLSCEQNLNHDAMYWYRQDPGQGLRLIYYSQIVNDFQKGDIAEGYSVSREKKESFPLTVTSAQKNPTAFYLCASSAQGTNYGYTFGSGTRLTVV.

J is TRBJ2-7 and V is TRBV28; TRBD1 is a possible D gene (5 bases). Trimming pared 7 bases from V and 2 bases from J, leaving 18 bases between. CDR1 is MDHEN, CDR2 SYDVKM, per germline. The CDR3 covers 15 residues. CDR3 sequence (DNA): TGTGCCAGCACCCTGGTCGTAGGCAGGGCCTACGAGCAGTACTTC. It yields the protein CASTLVVGRAYEQYF.

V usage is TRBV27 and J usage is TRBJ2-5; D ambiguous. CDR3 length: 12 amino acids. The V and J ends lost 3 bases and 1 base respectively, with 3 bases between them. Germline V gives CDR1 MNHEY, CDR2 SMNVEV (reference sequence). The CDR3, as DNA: TGTGCCAGCAGTTTCAGCCAAGAGACCCAGTACTTC. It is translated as CASSFSQETQYF.